The T cell receptor (beta chain) described here comes from a study of control samples from healthy donors and cancer patients. Remarks on this clone: The same CDR3 can be traced to other DNA sequences in this sample.

This table comes from immunoSEQ multiplex PCR, and its TCRdb copy is limited to in-frame clones, with some not included. The table shows roughly 20,000 clones, with 65% to 90% occurring only once. Looked up from germline, CDR1 is MDHEN and CDR2 is SYDVKM. The CDR3 is 17 residues long. V was trimmed by 3 bases and J by 1 base, leaving 13 bases between them. Sequencing was performed on PBMCs. The J gene is TRBJ2-6, the V gene TRBV28, with D unresolved. The TCR originated in a man aged 55-75 years with head and neck cancer. CDR3 bases: TGTGCCAGCAGTTTCGAAGGTCGGCTTTCTGGGGCCAACGTCCTGACTTTC. Translated: CASSFEGRLSGANVLTF. Variable domain in full (rest from reference TRBV28 and TRBJ2-6): DVKVTQSSRYLVKRTGEKVFLECVQDMDHENMFWYRQDPGLGLRLIYFSYDVKMKEKGDIPEGYSVSREKKERFSLILESASTNQTSMYLCASSFEGRLSGANVLTFGAGSRLTVL.